There are a few counts of the clone carrying this T cell receptor (beta chain). The data are from a study of cytomegalovirus exposure and HLA in healthy donors. 13 Jbeta primers and 60 Vbeta primers were used for the PCR. Measured with immunoSEQ multiplex PCR; TCRdb has only the in-frame clones, and not every one. This sample has some 110,000 clones, with 74% found just once. The sample consisted of PBMCs. This TCR was recovered from a woman in her forties or fifties in good health and CMV-seropositive.

The DNA for the CDR3 is TGTGCCAGCATCACTGGTGGAAGCGGCACCATATATTTT. It encodes CASITGGSGTIYF. The V gene is TRBV28, the J gene TRBJ1-3; D is unclear. V lost 7 bases, J lost 9 bases, and 16 bases lay in between. The germline gives CDR1 MDHEN, CDR2 SYDVKM. The CDR3 totals 13 residues.